This T cell receptor (beta chain) emerged from a study of beta chain features in type 1 diabetes. Study-wide background: Over all samples combined, 90 million to 140 million sorted cells were examined. Study-level points and caveats: The VDJ junctions of type 1 diabetes patients carried fewer insertions and more deletions. Researchers reported that naive, central memory and Treg TCRB repertoires appeared more similar in patients than in healthy donors.

The study reverse transcribed the entire isolated RNA, so it sequenced expressed TCRB transcripts. Using immunoSEQ multiplex PCR, the repertoire was profiled, and TCRdb retains in-frame clones only, with some absent. The sample shows approximately 330,000 clones, 9.5% to 11% of them seen only once. Germline-derived CDR1 and CDR2 are SGHTA and FQGNSA. This CDR3 has 15 amino acids. The V gene end was trimmed by 4 bases and the J gene end by 5 bases; junction bases not matched to a gene: 5. A remark on this clone: Its antigen is as yet unknown.

Purity of each sorted population was above 95%. The TCR comes from a woman between 25 and 40 years old in good health. Sequencing used naive CD4+ T cells from blood. V usage is TRBV7-2 and J usage is TRBJ2-5; TRBD2 matches 12 bases. The CDR3 reads CASSSSGRARETQYF. The CDR3 DNA sequence: TGTGCCAGCAGCTCTAGCGGGAGGGCCCGGGAGACCCAGTACTTC.